The rows below give T cell receptor beta chains drawn from one sample of a study of cytotoxic CD8 clonotypes in ibrutinib-treated CLL. Using immunoSEQ multiplex PCR, the repertoire was profiled, and TCRdb retains in-frame clones only, with some absent. The sample includes about 140,000 clones, 80% seen only once; the top ten take 6% to 9.5%. Material: PBMCs, obtained after 36 months of ibrutinib treatment. The receptor source for this set is a human donor with chronic lymphocytic leukemia. Each CDR3 is given with its conserved first and last residue. The D gene is left open where the match is weak. Expanded clones get a size class; other rows say once, few or many, or leave the size out.

d_call	clone_size	j_call	v_call	cdr3_nt	cdr3_aa
.	few	TRBJ1-5	TRBV7-9	TGTGCCAGCAGCTCTCTACAGGCAGGGAATTATCAGCCCCAGCATTTT	CASSSLQAGNYQPQHF
.	.	TRBJ1-3	TRBV6-5	TGTGCCAGCAGTTACTCAACAGGGACGGACACCATATATTTT	CASSYSTGTDTIYF
TRBD1	.	TRBJ1-5	TRBV28	TGTGCCAGCAGTTTTCAGCCAGGGGGCGGCAATCAGCCCCAGCATTTT	CASSFQPGGGNQPQHF
TRBD2	few	TRBJ2-7	TRBV18	TGTGCCAGCTCCCGGACTAGCGGGAGAATCGAGCAGTACTTC	CASSRTSGRIEQYF
.	.	TRBJ1-3	TRBV6-5	TGTGCCAGCAGGAGGGACATGATCTCTGGAAACACCATATATTTT	CASRRDMISGNTIYF
.	.	TRBJ2-7	TRBV4-1	TGCGCCAGCAGCCAAGTTCCGGACAGTTTGCAGTACTTC	CASSQVPDSLQYF
.	.	TRBJ2-3	TRBV6-6	TGTGCCAGCAGTTACTCGGGGGACACAGATACGCAGTATTTT	CASSYSGDTDTQYF
.	.	TRBJ1-2	TRBV30	TGTGCCTGGAGGGAAAACGTTGGCTACACCTTC	CAWRENVGYTF
.	.	TRBJ1-2	TRBV18	TGTGCCAGCTCACCGGCCAGCAACTATGGCTACACCTTC	CASSPASNYGYTF
.	.	TRBJ2-7	TRBV2	TGTGCCATCACGAACTGGGGGGCCTACGAGCAGTACTTC	CAITNWGAYEQYF
TRBD1	.	TRBJ1-2	TRBV6-1	TGTGCCAGCAGTAGGGACAGTCTAGGGTACTATGGCTACACCTTC	CASSRDSLGYYGYTF
.	.	TRBJ1-1	TRBV6-1	TGTGCCAGCTCCGGGGGCACAGCGGGGGACACTGAAGCTTTCTTT	CASSGGTAGDTEAFF
TRBD2	.	TRBJ2-7	TRBV5-1	TGCGCCAGCAGCTTGTCGGGAGGGGCCTACGAGCAGTACTTC	CASSLSGGAYEQYF
TRBD1	.	TRBJ2-3	TRBV28	TGTGCCAGCAGTTCCTACAGGGGGGGCACAGATACGCAGTATTTT	CASSSYRGGTDTQYF
.	.	TRBJ1-1	TRBV2	TGTGCCAGCAGTGAAGTGAAGTTTGAAGCTTTCTTT	CASSEVKFEAFF
.	.	TRBJ1-5	TRBV30	TGTGCCTGGAGAGTGGGGGCTAATAGCAATCAGCCCCAGCATTTT	CAWRVGANSNQPQHF
TRBD1	.	TRBJ2-3	TRBV5-6	TGTGCCAGCAGCATTCTCGATCCCGGGACAGGGAGGACAGATACGCAGTATTTT	CASSILDPGTGRTDTQYF
TRBD1	once	TRBJ1-5	TRBV27	TGTGCCAGCAGTCCGGGGACAGGCCCCAATCAGCCCCAGCATTTT	CASSPGTGPNQPQHF
TRBD1	.	TRBJ2-7	TRBV5-4	TGTGCCAGCAGCTCGAGACAGGGGGTGGACGAGCAGTACTTC	CASSSRQGVDEQYF
TRBD2	.	TRBJ2-7	TRBV5-1	TGCGCCAGCAGCTTGGAAGCTAGCGGGGGGCCCTACGAGCAGTACTTC	CASSLEASGGPYEQYF
.	once	TRBJ1-1	TRBV6-6	TGTGCCAGCAGTTACTCAGGTGAAGCTTTCTTT	CASSYSGEAFF
.	.	TRBJ1-2	TRBV12-5	TGTGCTAGTGGTTTGGGTGAGGGGTTCGGTGGCTACACCTTC	CASGLGEGFGGYTF
TRBD1	.	TRBJ1-2	TRBV19	TGTGCCAGCATAGGGGGCTACGGTGACTACACCTTC	CASIGGYGDYTF
.	.	TRBJ2-2	TRBV4-1	TGCGCCAGCAGCCAAGAGGAAGGGACCACCGGGGAGCTGTTTTTT	CASSQEEGTTGELFF
.	.	TRBJ2-2	TRBV9	TGTGCCAGCAGGGGCGGGGACGTAAACACCGGGGAGCTGTTTTTT	CASRGGDVNTGELFF
TRBD2	few	TRBJ2-1	TRBV4-1	TGCGCCAGCAGCAAGGGGACTAGCGGGGGGGCCTATGAGCAGTTCTTC	CASSKGTSGGAYEQFF
.	few	TRBJ1-5	TRBV6-1	TGTGCCAGCAGTGAACCGACGTATAGCAATCAGCCCCAGCATTTT	CASSEPTYSNQPQHF
.	.	TRBJ2-1	TRBV10-3	TGTGCCACGGGATCGAATGAGCAGTTCTTC	CATGSNEQFF
.	many	TRBJ1-3	TRBV30	TGTGCCTGGAGTTCGCGTGATGGCGGAAACACCATATATTTT	CAWSSRDGGNTIYF
.	.	TRBJ1-3	TRBV6-5	TGTGCCAGCAGTTACGGTGGGGGGGACTCTGGAAACACCATATATTTT	CASSYGGGDSGNTIYF
TRBD1	.	TRBJ1-2	TRBV14	TGTGCCAGCAGCCAAGAAAGTGGGCAGGGGGCGGATGGCTACACCTTC	CASSQESGQGADGYTF
.	.	TRBJ2-7	TRBV27	TGTGCCAGCAGCATAAAACAGTGGTCCGAGCAGTACTTC	CASSIKQWSEQYF
TRBD1	.	TRBJ1-4	TRBV27	TGTGCCAGCAGGGCCCCCCGGACAGGGGGCTTTGAAAAACTGTTTTTT	CASRAPRTGGFEKLFF
.	.	TRBJ2-4	TRBV7-9	TGTGCCAGCAGCCCGGGACTAGCCAAAAACATTCAGTACTTC	CASSPGLAKNIQYF
.	.	TRBJ2-7	TRBV4-1	TGCGCCAGCAGCCAAATTGGTTCCCCCCAATACTTC	CASSQIGSPQYF
TRBD2	.	TRBJ2-7	TRBV2	TGTGCCAGCAGCCCGCCCCCGGGACTAGCGGGTCAGACCTACGAGCAGTACTTC	CASSPPPGLAGQTYEQYF
.	.	TRBJ1-1	TRBV7-8	TGTGCCAGCAGCCCACGGGCGTTAGGTGAAGCTTTCTTT	CASSPRALGEAFF
.	.	TRBJ2-3	TRBV9	TGTGCCACCGCACGGGGCAGCACAGATACGCAGTATTTT	CATARGSTDTQYF
TRBD1	few	TRBJ1-1	TRBV5-1	TGCGCCAGCAGCGCAGGACAGGGTAGTGGGATGAACACTGAAGCTTTCTTT	CASSAGQGSGMNTEAFF
TRBD2	.	TRBJ2-2	TRBV6-6	TGTGCCAGCAGTTCCTTAGCGGGAGGAACCGGGGAGCTGTTTTTT	CASSSLAGGTGELFF
.	once	TRBJ1-2	TRBV10-2	TGCGCCAGCAGTGATGGGCCGTCATATGGCTACACCTTC	CASSDGPSYGYTF
TRBD1	.	TRBJ2-1	TRBV5-1	TGCGCCAGCAGCTCCCGGGACAGGGGGAATGAGTTCTTC	CASSSRDRGNEFF
.	.	TRBJ2-1	TRBV29-1	TGCAGCGCCTCGGGAAGGGGTTATTACAATGAGCAGTTCTTC	CSASGRGYYNEQFF
TRBD1	.	TRBJ2-5	TRBV27	TGTGCCAGCAGTTTAACGGGGACAGGGGTTAAAAGAGAGACCCAGTACTTC	CASSLTGTGVKRETQYF
.	.	TRBJ1-6	TRBV28	TGTGCCAGTTCAGGGTTTTCACCCCTCCACTTT	CASSGFSPLHF
TRBD1	few	TRBJ1-3	TRBV19	TGTGCCAGTAGTATAGGAACAGGGGCGGGAGGAAACACCATATATTTT	CASSIGTGAGGNTIYF
.	.	TRBJ2-3	TRBV5-1	TGCGCCAGCAGTTTAAATCGACAAATGGGATCAGATACGCAGTATTTT	CASSLNRQMGSDTQYF
TRBD2	.	TRBJ2-3	TRBV29-1	TGCAGCGTTGTTAACTCTTTCCAGCGGGAGTGGTCCGCCAGCACAGATACGCAGTATTTT	CSVVNSFQREWSASTDTQYF
.	once	TRBJ2-6	TRBV5-6	TGTGCCAGCTTGAAGCCCCTTGCGGGTGGTGGGGCCAACGTCCTGACTTTC	CASLKPLAGGGANVLTF
.	.	TRBJ1-1	TRBV18	TGTGCCAGCTCACGGGAGTGGGGGCCCACTGAAGCTTTCTTT	CASSREWGPTEAFF
TRBD2	.	TRBJ2-3	TRBV27	TGTGCCAGCAGTCTCCTTCCTAGCGGGGGTTTGACAGATACGCAGTATTTT	CASSLLPSGGLTDTQYF